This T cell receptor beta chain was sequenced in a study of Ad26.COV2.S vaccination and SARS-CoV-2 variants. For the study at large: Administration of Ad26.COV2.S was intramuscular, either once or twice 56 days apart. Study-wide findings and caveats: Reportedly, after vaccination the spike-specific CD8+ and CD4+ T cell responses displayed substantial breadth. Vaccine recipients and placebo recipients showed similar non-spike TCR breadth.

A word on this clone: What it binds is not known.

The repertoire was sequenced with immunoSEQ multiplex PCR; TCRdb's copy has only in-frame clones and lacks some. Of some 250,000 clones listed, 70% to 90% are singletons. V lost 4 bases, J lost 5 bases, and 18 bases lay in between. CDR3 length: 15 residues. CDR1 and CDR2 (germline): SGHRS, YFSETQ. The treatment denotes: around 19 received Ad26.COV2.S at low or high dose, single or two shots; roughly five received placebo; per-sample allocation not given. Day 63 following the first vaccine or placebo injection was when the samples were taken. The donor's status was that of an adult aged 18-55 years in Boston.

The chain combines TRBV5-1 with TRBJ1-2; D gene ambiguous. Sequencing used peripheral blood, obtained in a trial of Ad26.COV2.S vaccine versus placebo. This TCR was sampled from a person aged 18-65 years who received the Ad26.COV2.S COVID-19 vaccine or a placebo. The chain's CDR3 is CASSQSGLTEYGYTF. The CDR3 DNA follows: TGCGCCAGCAGCCAATCTGGCCTGACGGAATATGGCTACACCTTC.